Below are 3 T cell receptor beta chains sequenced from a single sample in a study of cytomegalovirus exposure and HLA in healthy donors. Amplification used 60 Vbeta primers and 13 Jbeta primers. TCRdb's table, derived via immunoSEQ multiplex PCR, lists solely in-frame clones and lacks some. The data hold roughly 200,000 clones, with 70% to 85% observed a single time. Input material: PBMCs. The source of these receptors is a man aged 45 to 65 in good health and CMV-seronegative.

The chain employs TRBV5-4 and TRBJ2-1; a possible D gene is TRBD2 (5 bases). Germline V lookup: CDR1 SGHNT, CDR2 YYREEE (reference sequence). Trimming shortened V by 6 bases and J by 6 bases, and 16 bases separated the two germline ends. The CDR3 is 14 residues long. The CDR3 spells CASNPFERANEQFF. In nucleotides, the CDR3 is TGTGCCAGCAACCCGTTCGAGAGGGCCAATGAGCAGTTCTTC.

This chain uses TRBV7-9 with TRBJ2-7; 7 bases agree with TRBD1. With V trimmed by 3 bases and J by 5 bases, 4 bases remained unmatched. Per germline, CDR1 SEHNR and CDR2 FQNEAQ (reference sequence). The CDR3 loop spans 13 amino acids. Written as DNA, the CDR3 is TGTGCCAGCAGCTTCAGGGGGTCTAACGAGCAGTACTTC. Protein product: CASSFRGSNEQYF.

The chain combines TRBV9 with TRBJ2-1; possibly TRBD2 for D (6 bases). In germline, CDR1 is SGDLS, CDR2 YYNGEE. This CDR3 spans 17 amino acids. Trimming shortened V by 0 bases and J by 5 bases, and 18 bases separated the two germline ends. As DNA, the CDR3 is TGTGCCAGCAGCGTAGATTCGATGGTCGGAGGGAACAATGAGCAGTTCTTC. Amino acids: CASSVDSMVGGNNEQFF.